These 30 T cell receptor beta chains were sequenced from one sample in a study of a mutant IDH1 vaccine in newly diagnosed glioma. As to time point: baseline, week 1 (first vaccination visit). Documented treatment: pre-vaccination baseline after standard-of-care therapy. Profiling relied on immunoSEQ multiplex PCR, and the TCRdb table lists in-frame clones only, not all of them. The table shows over 30,000 clones, with 65% to 80% occurring only once. The sample consisted of peripheral blood mononuclear cells (PBMCs), taken from a glioma patient treated with radiotherapy, temozolomide or both. All receptors come from a man aged 45-60 years with glioma. Some clones in this sample may be carry-over from other donors' samples.

V gene TRBV6-5 combines with J gene TRBJ2-3; D is unclear. CDR1 MNHEY and CDR2 SVGAGI come from the germline V gene. The CDR3 is 11 residues long. V was trimmed by 2 bases and J by 6 bases, leaving 3 bases between them. The CDR3 loop reads CASSYADTQYF. For the CDR3, the DNA is TGTGCCAGCAGTTACGCGGATACGCAGTATTTT.

The rearrangement joins TRBV6-1 to TRBJ2-7; D is unclear. The ends were cut back, 7 bases at V and 1 base at J, with 11 bases in the middle. The germline CDR1 and CDR2 sequences are MNHNS and SASEGT. This CDR3 is 13 amino acids long. The DNA of the CDR3 is TGTGCCAGCATGGGGTCTACTTCCTACGAGCAGTACTTC. Amino acids: CASMGSTSYEQYF.

Here the CDR3 reads CASSQDMEEEKLFF. DNA of the CDR3: TGTGCCAGCAGCCAAGACATGGAAGAAGAAAAACTGTTTTTT. The chain combines TRBV9 with TRBJ1-4; D unclear. V lost 4 bases to trimming and J lost 8 bases, with 15 bases between them. Germline CDR1 and CDR2: SGDLS and YYNGEE. The CDR3 sequence is 14 residues long.

The V gene is TRBV5-1, the J gene TRBJ1-3; D is possibly TRBD1 (5 bases). Trimming shortened V by 6 bases and J by 8 bases, and 15 bases separated the two germline ends. The germline V gene encodes CDR1 SGHRS and CDR2 YFSETQ. This CDR3 is built from 13 residues. The DNA of the CDR3 is TGCGCCAGCAAGCTCACCGGAGGGGACACCATATATTTT. This encodes CASKLTGGDTIYF.

The rearrangement joins TRBV14 to TRBJ1-1; D unresolved. Germline CDR1 is SGHDN and CDR2 is FVKESK. The CDR3 length is 14 residues. Trimming took 0 bases from V and 11 from J, leaving 16 bases between them. CDR3 sequence: CASSQDPGRPKAFF. CDR3 bases: TGTGCCAGCAGCCAAGATCCGGGAAGACCTAAGGCTTTCTTT.

This chain joins TRBV28 and TRBJ2-7, with D perhaps TRBD2 (5 bases). CDR3 length: 12 residues. The V and J ends lost 10 bases and 3 bases respectively, with 13 bases between them. The germline V gene has CDR1 MDHEN and CDR2 SYDVKM. The CDR3 sequence: CATTGLLYEQYF. In nucleotides, the CDR3 is TGTGCCACTACCGGACTGCTCTACGAGCAGTACTTC.

This rearrangement joins TRBV7-7 to TRBJ2-5; a weak D match, TRBD1 (6 bases). CDR3 length equals 13 residues. The germline gives CDR1 SSHAT, CDR2 FNYEAQ (reference sequence). V was shortened by 5 bases and J by 5 bases, with 12 bases between the two germline ends. CDR3 bases: TGTGCCAGCAGCGAAGACAGGTGGGAGACCCAGTACTTC. It codes for CASSEDRWETQYF.

This clone has more than one count but fewer than ten. This chain links TRBV10-3 with TRBJ1-1; D is unclear. Germline V gene data show CDR1 as ENHRY and CDR2 as SYGVKD. Trimming cost V 0 bases and J 3 bases, with 8 bases left between them. The CDR3 loop spans 14 amino acids. The CDR3 DNA reads TGTGCCATCAGTGAGTCCCTATCGGACACTGAAGCTTTCTTT. Amino acid sequence: CAISESLSDTEAFF.

The genes are TRBV6-1 and TRBJ2-7; 9 bases map to TRBD1. V lost 8 bases to trimming and J lost 1 base; unmatched junction nucleotides: 9. Germline V gene sequence: CDR1 MNHNS, CDR2 SASEGT. The CDR3 is 15 amino acids. CDR3 in amino acids: CASLDWTGDSYEQYF. CDR3 bases: TGTGCCAGCCTTGACTGGACAGGGGATTCCTACGAGCAGTACTTC.

The V gene is TRBV18, the J gene TRBJ2-3; D gene uncertain. This CDR3 has 14 residues. V shed 4 bases and J shed 1 base, with 9 bases lying between them. In germline, CDR1 is KGHSH, CDR2 LQKENI. CDR3 loop: CASSLGMGTDTQYF. The CDR3 DNA follows: TGTGCCAGCTCACTCGGAATGGGCACAGATACGCAGTATTTT.

The CDR3 loop is CASSELSASSGANVLTF. The CDR3 DNA reads TGTGCCAGCAGTGAATTGTCGGCCAGCTCTGGGGCCAACGTCCTGACTTTC. The chain combines TRBV2 with TRBJ2-6; the D is unclear. Trimming left V 2 bases short and J 0 bases short, with 11 bases between. The CDR3 runs 17 residues. The germline V gene has CDR1 SNHLY and CDR2 FYNNEI.

The chain recombines TRBV19 with TRBJ1-4, with TRBD1 as a possible D gene (5 bases). V was trimmed by 3 bases and J by 4 bases, leaving 9 bases between them. CDR1 and CDR2 (germline): LNHDA, SQIVND (reference sequence). The CDR3 length is 14 residues. The CDR3 protein is CASSIGGGNEKLFF. The CDR3 DNA reads as TGTGCCAGTAGTATTGGGGGGGGTAATGAAAAACTGTTTTTT. Combining the CDR3 with reference TRBV19 and TRBJ1-4 gives the whole variable domain DGGITQSPKYLFRKEGQNVTLSCEQNLNHDAMYWYRQDPGQGLRLIYYSQIVNDFQKGDIAEGYSVSREKKESFPLTVTSAQKNPTAFYLCASSIGGGNEKLFFGSGTQLSVL.

The chain is built from TRBV27 and TRBJ2-4; 15 bases match TRBD2. This CDR3 has 17 residues. The ends lost 4 bases at V and 6 bases at J; junction bases unmatched: 7. CDR1 and CDR2 from the germline V gene are MNHEY and SMNVEV (reference sequence). The CDR3 DNA follows: TGTGCCAGCAGTTCCCGGACTAGCGGGGGGGCGGGAAACATTCAGTACTTC. It codes for CASSSRTSGGAGNIQYF.

The chain joins TRBV13 to TRBJ1-5; D gene unclear. V was trimmed by 4 bases and J by 1 base, leaving 14 bases between them. Germline V lookup: CDR1 PRHDT, CDR2 FYEKMQ (reference sequence). The CDR3 loop spans 16 amino acids. The DNA for the CDR3 is TGTGCCAGCAGCTATGGGCCGAAGGGCAGCAATCAGCCCCAGCATTTT. Translation: CASSYGPKGSNQPQHF.

This clone was counted between two and nine times. The V and J genes are TRBV29-1 and TRBJ1-1; D uncertain. The V end was cut by 2 bases, the J end by 0 bases, with 7 bases between. Germline V lookup: CDR1 SQVTM, CDR2 ANQGSEA. This CDR3 spans 13 amino acids. The CDR3 sequence is CSVESGLNTEAFF. CDR3 in DNA: TGCAGCGTTGAATCCGGCCTGAACACTGAAGCTTTCTTT.

J is TRBJ2-7 and V is TRBV6-1; D is undetermined. Germline V lookup: CDR1 MNHNS, CDR2 SASEGT. This CDR3 has 14 residues. V was trimmed by 6 bases and J by 4 bases, leaving 16 bases between them. DNA of the CDR3: TGTGCCAGCAGCACCCTTAGTGGACCGTACGAGCAGTACTTC. Its translation is CASSTLSGPYEQYF.

The chain is built from TRBV7-2 and TRBJ1-1, with D possibly matching TRBD1 (5 bases). V was shortened by 5 bases and J by 8 bases, with 15 bases between the two germline ends. The CDR3 length is 13 residues. Germline V gene lookup returns CDR1 SGHTA and CDR2 FQGNSA. The CDR3 coding sequence is TGTGCCAGCAGCCGCTACGGAGGGGACGAAGCTTTCTTT. Translated: CASSRYGGDEAFF.

The chain has TRBV9 and TRBJ2-5; a possible D gene is TRBD2 (7 bases). The V end lost 4 bases, the J end lost 1 base, and 14 bases lay between the germline ends. The germline V gene encodes CDR1 SGDLS and CDR2 YYNGEE. The CDR3 extends over 15 amino acids. The CDR3 here is CASSLGGTSQETQYF. CDR3 DNA sequence: TGTGCCAGCAGCCTGGGGGGGACATCCCAAGAGACCCAGTACTTC.

V is TRBV5-6 and J is TRBJ2-7; D not resolved. The CDR3 is 11 amino acids. Germline-derived CDR1 and CDR2 are SGHDT and YYEEEE. Trimming left V 0 bases short and J 6 bases short, with 4 bases between. The DNA of the CDR3 is TGTGCCAGCAGCTTGGTTTCCGAGCAGTACTTC. Translating gives CASSLVSEQYF.

This sequence joins TRBV5-4 and TRBJ1-2, with TRBD1 identical over 7 bases. The CDR3 is 14 residues long. The germline gives CDR1 SGHNT, CDR2 YYREEE (reference sequence). Germline trimming cut 5 bases from V and 5 bases from J; bases unmatched to any gene: 9. CDR3 protein: CASRKTGTAYGYTF. As DNA, the CDR3 is TGTGCCAGCAGAAAGACCGGGACAGCGTATGGCTACACCTTC.

In its sample, this clone was seen once. This chain joins TRBV7-3 and TRBJ1-1; 8 bases agree with TRBD1. Looked up from germline, CDR1 is SGHTA and CDR2 is FQGTGA. The V gene end was trimmed by 2 bases and the J gene end by 2 bases; junction bases not matched to a gene: 1. This CDR3 has 14 amino acids. The CDR3 DNA sequence: TGTGCCAGCAGCTTAGGGACAGGAAACACTGAAGCTTTCTTT. Protein sequence: CASSLGTGNTEAFF.

V and J are TRBV11-3 and TRBJ2-7, with D perhaps matching TRBD1 (6 bases). Trimming cost V 6 bases and J 6 bases, with 18 bases left between them. CDR1 is SGHNT, CDR2 YENEEA, per germline. The CDR3 runs 14 residues. CDR3 sequence (DNA): TGTGCCAGCAGGGTTTCCCAGGGGTCCGGCGAGCAGTACTTC. Translation: CASRVSQGSGEQYF.

There are a few counts of this clone. The rearrangement uses TRBV25-1 and TRBJ1-1; D is ambiguous. The CDR3 totals 13 residues. The V gene's germline CDR1 is MGHDK and CDR2 SYGVNS. Trimming removed 6 bases from V and 4 bases from J, with 12 bases in between. CDR3 DNA: TGTGCCAGCAGCCGGGGAGGAACCACTGAAGCTTTCTTT. Its translation: CASSRGGTTEAFF.

The chain has TRBV6-1 and TRBJ2-1; tentatively, D is TRBD2 (6 bases). The V and J ends lost 0 bases and 15 bases respectively, with 9 bases between them. This CDR3 is 11 amino acids long. Germline V gives CDR1 MNHNS, CDR2 SASEGT. Here the CDR3 reads CASSEAVGGFF. For the CDR3, the DNA is TGTGCCAGCAGTGAAGCGGTGGGAGGGTTCTTC.

The chain has TRBV15 and TRBJ1-1; D is possibly TRBD1 (6 bases). V was pared by 5 bases and J by 0 bases, with 13 bases between. Germline CDR1 reads LNHNV; CDR2 reads YYDKDF (reference sequence). This CDR3 spans 15 amino acids. The CDR3, as DNA: TGTGCCACCAGCTTGACCTGGACAGTGAACACTGAAGCTTTCTTT. This sequence encodes CATSLTWTVNTEAFF.

There are a few counts of this clone. The chain is built from TRBV6-1 and TRBJ2-7; tentative D call: TRBD2 (6 bases). Trimming cost V 2 bases and J 9 bases, with 17 bases left between them. This CDR3 is 14 amino acids long. Germline assignment: CDR1 MNHNS and CDR2 SASEGT. The CDR3 coding sequence is TGTGCCAGCAGTGAAACGGGGGAGGCCCGCAGGCAGTACTTC. It encodes CASSETGEARRQYF.

The chain has TRBV19 and TRBJ1-2, with D maybe TRBD1 (5 bases). This CDR3 has 15 amino acids. Trimming removed 4 bases from V and 1 base from J, with 13 bases in between. CDR1 LNHDA and CDR2 SQIVND come from the germline V gene (reference sequence). The CDR3 DNA follows: TGTGCCAGTAGTAACGGGGGGGTAGATAACTATGGCTACACCTTC. This gives the protein CASSNGGVDNYGYTF.

This chain links TRBV7-2 with TRBJ1-1, with TRBD1 identical over 7 bases. Unmatched junction bases numbered 8, after V lost 5 bases and J lost 11 bases. The CDR3 is 12 amino acids. Germline lookup yields CDR1 SGHTA and CDR2 FQGNSA. This CDR3 is CASSLRRGQAFF. CDR3 nucleotide sequence: TGTGCCAGCAGCCTAAGAAGGGGGCAGGCTTTCTTT.

This clone was detected once. The genes are TRBV5-5 and TRBJ1-4; 7 nucleotides line up with TRBD1. V dropped 1 base and J dropped 5; count of bases not matched to a gene: 2. The CDR3 has 14 amino acids. Germline lookup yields CDR1 SGHKS and CDR2 YYEKEE (reference sequence). In DNA, the CDR3 is TGTGCCAGCAGCTTGAGACAGGGCAATGAAAAACTGTTTTTT. Amino acids: CASSLRQGNEKLFF.

The chain carries TRBV4-1 and TRBJ2-5, with 14 bases that match TRBD2. The CDR3 totals 18 residues. Looked up from germline, CDR1 is MGHRA and CDR2 is YSYEKL. Trimming removed 4 bases from V and 5 bases from J; junction bases left unmatched: 12. CDR3: CASSRQTSGGAVAETQYF. The CDR3 nucleotides are TGCGCCAGCAGCCGACAGACTAGCGGGGGGGCCGTGGCGGAGACCCAGTACTTC.